A selection of T cell receptor beta chains follows, all from one sample in a study of long-term antiretroviral therapy in people with HIV. Clones were read by immunoSEQ multiplex PCR, and TCRdb kept only the in-frame ones, dropping some. The sample records about 10,000 clones, around four fifths being singletons. This material consisted of unsorted PBMCs, taken 0.7 years after starting antiretroviral therapy. The receptors shown here come from a man in his forties or fifties with HIV. The CDR3 runs from the conserved cysteine through the conserved F or W. The D gene is left open where the match is weak. Expanded clones are given a class, and other clones once, few, many or no size at all.

>TRBV5-1|TRBJ2-6|.|.
TGCGCCAGCAGCTTCCCCTCTGGGGCCAACGTCCTGACTTTC
CASSFPSGANVLTF
>TRBV15|TRBJ2-7|TRBD2|.
TGTGCCACCAGCCAAAGCGGGAGGGCCTACGAGCAGTACTTC
CATSQSGRAYEQYF
>TRBV19|TRBJ1-5|.|.
TGTGCCAGTAGCCTCGACCCCGAGAGTCAGCCCCAGCATTTT
CASSLDPESQPQHF
>TRBV4-3|TRBJ2-1|TRBD2|.
TGCGCCAGCAGCCAAGATCTCCGGACTAGCGGGAGGCTCGGGGTTGAGCAGTTCTTC
CASSQDLRTSGRLGVEQFF
>TRBV14|TRBJ2-5|.|.
TGTGCCAGCAGCCTCCCGTCTGGGGCGACCCAGTACTTC
CASSLPSGATQYF
>TRBV5-6|TRBJ2-7|TRBD1|.
TGTGCCAGCAGCTTGGGACAGGGCTCCTACGAGCAGTACTTC
CASSLGQGSYEQYF
>TRBV18|TRBJ1-4|TRBD1|once
TGTGCCAGCTCAGCTTCCGGGACAGGGAATGAAAAACTGTTTTTT
CASSASGTGNEKLFF
>TRBV2|TRBJ1-2|.|once
TGTGCCAGCACGAGCCTTGGGGGAAAAGGGGGTCAGCGCTACACCTTC
CASTSLGGKGGQRYTF
>TRBV18|TRBJ2-1|.|.
TGTGCCAGCTCACCACCCTGGGACTTCACCTACAATGAGCAGTTCTTC
CASSPPWDFTYNEQFF
>TRBV28|TRBJ1-2|.|.
TGTGCCAGCACCAAGACCCACTATGGCTACACCTTC
CASTKTHYGYTF
>TRBV2|TRBJ1-5|.|once
TGTGCCAGCGCATCGGTGGCCATCAATCAGCCCCAGCATTTT
CASASVAINQPQHF
>TRBV6-5|TRBJ1-2|TRBD1|.
TGTGCCAGCAGAGCCCCGGGACAGGGTTTCGGCTACACCTTC
CASRAPGQGFGYTF
>TRBV28|TRBJ2-7|.|.
TGTGCCAGCAGTCAGACAGTCTCCGTAGAGCAGTACTTC
CASSQTVSVEQYF
>TRBV4-2|TRBJ2-1|TRBD2|.
TGTGCCAGCAGCCAAACTAGCGGAAATCACAATGAGCAGTTCTTC
CASSQTSGNHNEQFF
>TRBV19|TRBJ2-1|.|.
TGTGCCAGTAGTATTGGCCTAGTTCTCTACAATGAGCAGTTCTTC
CASSIGLVLYNEQFF
>TRBV7-9|TRBJ1-4|TRBD1|few
TGTGCCAGCAGCTCGGGACAGGGGGCACGTATTCGGTTTTTT
CASSSGQGARIRFF
>TRBV28|TRBJ1-5|TRBD1|.
TGTGCCAGCAGTTTTGGGACTAACAGGGGGCCCACTCAGCCCCAGCATTTT
CASSFGTNRGPTQPQHF
>TRBV27|TRBJ2-7|.|.
TGTGCCAGCAAAAAGAATGACTACGAGCAGTACTTC
CASKKNDYEQYF
>TRBV18|TRBJ2-3|TRBD2|.
TGTGCCAGCTCACCTCTTTACAGCGGGAGCGCAGATACGCAGTATTTT
CASSPLYSGSADTQYF
>TRBV4-1|TRBJ2-1|.|.
TGCGCCAGCAGCCAAGATCGGTTTCCTGAGCAGTTCTTC
CASSQDRFPEQFF
>TRBV19|TRBJ2-1|.|.
TGTGCCAGTAGTAAACTGACAGCATACAATGAGCAGTTCTTC
CASSKLTAYNEQFF
>TRBV6-5|TRBJ2-7|.|.
TGTGCCAGCAGTGTAGACAGCGAAATCTACGAGCAGTACTTC
CASSVDSEIYEQYF
>TRBV4-2|TRBJ1-3|.|.
TGTGCCAGCAGCCAAACTCGACAGAGCTCTGGAAACACCATATATTTT
CASSQTRQSSGNTIYF
>TRBV2|TRBJ1-5|TRBD1|.
TGTGCCAGCAGTGGTCCGGGACAGGGAGTGCATCAGCCCCAGCATTTT
CASSGPGQGVHQPQHF
>TRBV28|TRBJ1-1|.|.
TGTGCCAGCAGCTCACCTCAAGTAGGGACTCACACTGAAGCTTTCTTT
CASSSPQVGTHTEAFF
>TRBV2|TRBJ1-1|.|.
TGTGCCAGCAGTGAAGCTTTGTTGGGGAGCTCTGAAGCTTTCTTT
CASSEALLGSSEAFF
>TRBV7-2|TRBJ2-7|.|.
TGTGCCAGCAGCTTAGGACGGTTGAGCTCCTACGAGCAGTACTTC
CASSLGRLSSYEQYF
>TRBV5-4|TRBJ2-1|.|.
TGTGCCAGCAGCGCGCGGGGTCCGTACAATGAGCAGTTCTTC
CASSARGPYNEQFF
>TRBV6-5|TRBJ2-2|.|.
TGTGCCAGCAGCGGGACATTTAACACCGGGGAGCTGTTTTTT
CASSGTFNTGELFF
>TRBV9|TRBJ2-1|TRBD2|.
TGTGCCGGAGCGGGAAGGTACAATGAGCAGTTCTTC
CAGAGRYNEQFF
>TRBV5-1|TRBJ2-7|.|.
TGCGCCAGCAGCCGCACTTCTGTTCTACGAAGGGGGTGGTACGAGCAGTACTTC
CASSRTSVLRRGWYEQYF
>TRBV4-2|TRBJ1-4|TRBD1|.
TGTGCCAGCAGCCAAGGGGACAGGGAAAATGAAAAACTGTTTTTT
CASSQGDRENEKLFF
>TRBV14|TRBJ1-2|.|once
TGTGCCAGCAGCAAGACACCCCCATATGGCTACACCTTC
CASSKTPPYGYTF
>TRBV5-6|TRBJ1-2|.|few
TGTGCCAGCAGCTTGGTAGGGACCAGCGCCTATGGCTACACCTTC
CASSLVGTSAYGYTF
>TRBV27|TRBJ2-7|.|.
TGTGCCAGCAGTTTCGAAAAAGGGGCGGCCTACGAGCAGTACTTC
CASSFEKGAAYEQYF
>TRBV19|TRBJ1-4|.|.
TGTGCCAGTAGTCCCTACGGGGCAACTAATGAAAAACTGTTTTTT
CASSPYGATNEKLFF
>TRBV30|TRBJ1-1|.|.
TGTGCCTGGGCGACAGGGAACACTGAAGCTTTCTTT
CAWATGNTEAFF
>TRBV10-3|TRBJ1-5|.|.
TGTGCCATCCCTCGGAGGGATCAGCCCCAGCATTTT
CAIPRRDQPQHF
>TRBV30|TRBJ1-2|.|.
TGTGCCTGGAGTGTGTTGGTTGAGGGGTTTACCGACTATGGCTACACCTTC
CAWSVLVEGFTDYGYTF
>TRBV6-4|TRBJ2-2|.|few
TGTGCCAGCAGTGAACGGCAGGAGTCCGGGGAGCTGTTTTTT
CASSERQESGELFF
>TRBV6-5|TRBJ1-1|TRBD1|.
TGTGCCAGCTCACAGGGGGGAGCCACTGAAGCTTTCTTT
CASSQGGATEAFF
>TRBV21-1|TRBJ2-7|.|.
TGTGCCAGCAGCAAGGGGACAGGGACCACCTACGAGCAGTACTTC
CASSKGTGTTYEQYF
>TRBV20-1|TRBJ1-1|.|once
TGCAGTGCTAGTGCACCTGAAGCTTTCTTT
CSASAPEAFF
>TRBV4-3|TRBJ2-7|TRBD1|.
TGCGCCAGCAGCGCACAATTCGGGACAGAAAGCTCCTACGAGCAGTACTTC
CASSAQFGTESSYEQYF
>TRBV7-9|TRBJ2-7|.|medium-sized
TGTGCCAGCGCAGAGAGCTCCTACGAGCAGTACTTC
CASAESSYEQYF
>TRBV7-2|TRBJ2-1|TRBD2|.
TGTGCCAGCAGCTGGTCCCTAGCGGGGTTAAACAATGAGCAGTTCTTC
CASSWSLAGLNNEQFF
>TRBV27|TRBJ2-1|.|.
TGTGCCAGCCACCGAGCGGTCATAAACCCCTCCTACAATGAGCAGTTCTTC
CASHRAVINPSYNEQFF
>TRBV7-9|TRBJ2-2|.|.
TGTGCCAGCAGCTTATATTTCACCGGGGAGCTGTTTTTT
CASSLYFTGELFF
>TRBV7-2|TRBJ1-5|.|.
TGTGCCAGCAGCTTATGGGGTGGGAATCAGCCCCAGCATTTT
CASSLWGGNQPQHF
>TRBV6-5|TRBJ2-7|.|.
TGTGCCAGCAGTTCAACAAGATACGAGCAGTACTTC
CASSSTRYEQYF
>TRBV19|TRBJ1-5|TRBD1|.
TGTGCCAGCTGCACCTCAGGGGGTCCTCAGCCCCAGCATTTT
CASCTSGGPQPQHF
>TRBV30|TRBJ1-5|TRBD1|.
TGTGCCTGGAGTGTAGGAGGGGGCGGTCAGCCCCAGCATTTT
CAWSVGGGGQPQHF
>TRBV18|TRBJ1-1|.|.
TGTGCCAGCTCACCTAACAGGGATACTGAAGCTTTCTTT
CASSPNRDTEAFF
>TRBV2|TRBJ2-1|.|.
TGTGCCAGCGAACCGGGAACGACCCCCTACAATGAGCAGTTCTTC
CASEPGTTPYNEQFF
>TRBV5-6|TRBJ2-7|.|.
TGTGCCAGCAGCTTAGGAGGTGTTCCGTACGAGCAGTACTTC
CASSLGGVPYEQYF
>TRBV18|TRBJ2-1|TRBD2|.
TGTGCCAGCTCCCCACTTAGCGGGAGATGGGCGAATGAGCAGTTCTTC
CASSPLSGRWANEQFF
>TRBV14|TRBJ2-5|.|.
TGTGCCAGCAGCCAAGTTAGGGGGGAGACCCAGTACTTC
CASSQVRGETQYF
>TRBV9|TRBJ1-5|TRBD1|.
TGTGCCATAAATAATGGGACAGGGTGGGGCAATCAGCCCCAGCATTTT
CAINNGTGWGNQPQHF
>TRBV28|TRBJ2-7|.|.
TGTGCCAGCAGTTCCCCCAGTCACGAGCAGTACTTC
CASSSPSHEQYF
>TRBV11-2|TRBJ2-5|TRBD1|.
TGTGCCAGCAGAGAAGGGACAGGGTTTTCCGAGACCCAGTACTTC
CASREGTGFSETQYF